The 28 T cell receptor beta chains listed next were all sequenced from one sample in a study of T cell clonality in common variable immunodeficiency. TCRdb's table, derived via immunoSEQ multiplex PCR, lists solely in-frame clones and lacks some. The profile covers about 52,000 clones, none occurring a single time. Sequenced input: peripheral blood mononuclear cells. The source is a person aged 18 to 75 in good health.

This clone occurred many times. The read ends 3 residues before the CDR3 terminus; that terminus is restored from the germline J gene. The chain couples TRBV20-1 to TRBJ1-5, with D uncertain. The ends were cut back, 2 bases at V and 3 bases at J, with 17 bases in the middle. The CDR3 runs to 16 residues. The germline gives CDR1 DFQATT, CDR2 SNEGSKA (reference sequence). The CDR3 region is CSARFEEHKANQPQHF. The CDR3 DNA, read in part, is TGCAGTGCTAGATTTGAAGAACATAAGGCCAATCAGCCC.

In its sample, this clone was seen a few times. The read is 3 residues too short to cover the CDR3 end, so that end is filled in from the germline J gene. The V call is TRBV20-1, the J call TRBJ1-1; tentative D call: TRBD1 (6 bases). Germline values: CDR1 DFQATT, CDR2 SNEGSKA (reference sequence). The germline V and J ends were trimmed by 3 bases and 6 bases, with 17 bases remaining between them. This CDR3 region has 14 residues. Partial CDR3 DNA: TGCAGTGCTAGCGTGGGGGCAGGGGTCCCTGAA. It specifies CSASVGAGVPE. The full CDR3 sequence reads CSASVGAGVPEAFF.

This clone was found a few times. A read error is possible here, since a much larger clone lies one base away. The sequence runs out 3 residues before the end of the CDR3; the remainder is reconstructed from the germline J gene. Other DNA sequences in the same sample also yield this CDR3. The rearrangement links TRBV7-3 to TRBJ1-3; a weak D match, TRBD1 (5 bases). CDR1 and CDR2 (germline): SGHTA, FQGTGA. The length of the CDR3 is 14 residues. This CDR3 reads CASSLGGVGNTIYF. The DNA read from the CDR3 is TGTGCCAGCAGCTTAGGAGGGGTTGGAAACACA.

This clone came up a few times. The read halts 3 residues ahead of the CDR3 end, with the missing end drawn from the germline J gene. The chain recombines TRBV20-1 with TRBJ2-7, with D possibly matching TRBD1 (6 bases). V gave up 6 bases and J gave up 1 base, with 19 bases separating them. Germline V gives CDR1 DFQATT, CDR2 SNEGSKA (reference sequence). The CDR3 consists of 15 residues. The CDR3 sequence is CSAARQGDTSYEQYF. The CDR3 DNA, read in part, is TGCAGTGCCGCTAGGCAAGGGGACACATCCTACGAG.

Details on this clone: The read is 3 residues too short to cover the CDR3 end, so that end is filled in from the germline J gene. The chain carries TRBV5-1 and TRBJ2-1; a possible D gene is TRBD1 (6 bases). Germline CDR1 reads SGHRS; CDR2 reads YFSETQ. Trimming removed 4 bases at V and 7 bases at J, with 9 bases between. The CDR3 loop spans 12 amino acids. The CDR3 region is CASSEQGNEQFF. CDR3 DNA, as far as it was read: TGCGCCAGCAGCGAACAGGGTAATGAG.

There are a few counts of this clone. The read falls 3 residues short of the CDR3 end, and the missing part is taken from the germline J gene. The V and J genes are TRBV11-2 and TRBJ2-3; D may be TRBD1 (5 bases). Per the germline V gene, CDR1 is SGHAT and CDR2 is FQNNGV. The V end was cut by 0 bases, the J end by 6 bases, with 7 bases between. CDR3 length equals 13 residues. The CDR3 protein is CASSLDHRDTQYF. The DNA read from the CDR3 is TGTGCCAGCAGCTTAGACCACAGGGATACG. The whole variable domain, remainder taken from reference TRBV11-2 and TRBJ2-3, is EAGVAQSPRYKIIEKRQSVAFWCNPISGHATLYWYQQILGQGPKLLIQFQNNGVVDDSQLPKDRFSAERLKGVDSTLKIQPAKLEDSAVYLCASSLDHRDTQYFGPGTRLTVL.

Regarding this clone: The read halts 3 residues ahead of the CDR3 end, with the missing end drawn from the germline J gene. The rearrangement links TRBV18 to TRBJ2-5, with 7 bases lining up with TRBD2. This CDR3 spans 16 amino acids. CDR1 KGHSH and CDR2 LQKENI come from the germline V gene. V was clipped by 1 base and J by 5 bases; unmatched bases: 10. The CDR3 loop is CASSPQSPRGGETQYF. Partial CDR3 DNA: TGTGCCAGCTCACCACAGTCGCCTCGGGGAGGGGAGACC.

Details on this clone: The sequenced fragment ends 3 residues before the CDR3 boundary, so the rest is inferred from the germline J gene. The V call is TRBV18, the J call TRBJ1-5, with 9 positions matching TRBD1. This CDR3 comprises 14 residues. Germline V gene sequence: CDR1 KGHSH, CDR2 LQKENI. V trimming: 5 bases; J trimming: 5 bases; junction bases outside the gene matches: 4. The CDR3 sequence: CASSDGQGYQPQHF. Partial CDR3 DNA: TGTGCCAGCTCAGACGGACAGGGGTATCAGCCC.

On this clone: This may arise from a read error, as a much more abundant clone is one base away. The read gets to within 3 residues of the CDR3 end, and the germline J gene fills in the rest. The chain links TRBV30 to TRBJ2-3; a possible D gene is TRBD1 (7 bases). CDR1 GTSNPN and CDR2 SVGIG come from the germline V gene (reference sequence). CDR3 size: 14 residues. CDR3 sequence: CAWTADRFRETQYF. The sequenced part of the CDR3 DNA is TGTGCCTGGACGGCGGACAGGTTTCGGGAGACG.

In this sample, this clone turned up many times. Read coverage stops 3 residues before the CDR3 terminus; the germline J gene supplies the remainder. The rearrangement joins TRBV19 to TRBJ2-7; TRBD1 is a possible D gene (6 bases). The CDR3 has 15 residues. CDR1 LNHDA and CDR2 SQIVND come from the germline V gene (reference sequence). The ends were cut back, 5 bases at V and 0 bases at J, with 14 bases in the middle. Here the CDR3 reads CASSAPDRSSYEQYF. The sequenced part of the CDR3 DNA is TGTGCCAGTAGTGCCCCGGACAGATCCTCCTACGAG.

In its sample, this clone was seen many times. The sequence runs out 3 residues before the end of the CDR3; the remainder is reconstructed from the germline J gene. This chain uses TRBV19 with TRBJ2-3; TRBD2 agrees at 10 bases. Germline CDR1 is LNHDA and CDR2 is SQIVND (reference sequence). The CDR3 is 15 residues long. V lost 3 bases to trimming and J lost 3 bases; unmatched junction nucleotides: 3. The CDR3 is CASSIPGLATDTQYF. CDR3 DNA, as far as it was read: TGTGCCAGTAGTATTCCGGGACTAGCGACAGATACG.

The table lists this clone with many counts. The read halts 3 residues ahead of the CDR3 end, with the missing end drawn from the germline J gene. J is TRBJ2-2 and V is TRBV7-8; 10 bases fit TRBD2. J lost 6 bases, V lost 5 bases, and 9 bases had no gene match. This CDR3 is built from 16 residues. Germline V gene data show CDR1 as SGHVS and CDR2 as FQNEAQ. CDR3 region: CASSEKLAGVPGELFF. The CDR3 DNA, read in part, is TGTGCCAGCAGCGAGAAGCTAGCGGGAGTCCCCGGGGAG.

This clone was detected a few times. The CDR3 end falls 3 residues outside the read, so it is completed with the germline J gene. The chain couples TRBV20-1 to TRBJ1-5; maybe TRBD1 (5 bases). The V gene lost 6 bases and the J gene lost 2 bases, with 11 bases spanning the gap. The germline V gene encodes CDR1 DFQATT and CDR2 SNEGSKA (reference sequence). The CDR3 contains 13 residues. The CDR3 sequence is CSAAGGGNQPQHF. Partial CDR3 DNA: TGCAGTGCCGCGGGGGGGGGCAATCAGCCC.

As for this clone: The read comes to an end 3 residues before the CDR3 does, leaving the germline J gene to fill in the end. The gene calls are TRBV10-2 and TRBJ2-2; the match to TRBD2 covers 11 bases. This CDR3 contains 16 residues. Trimming took 7 bases from V and 5 from J; bases not matched to a gene: 9. Germline V CDR1 and CDR2: WSHSY, SAAADI. Partial CDR3 DNA: TGCGCCAGCACCTCGCTGGCTAGCGGGGGGACCGGGGAG. Residues: CASTSLASGGTGE. The CDR3 reads in full as CASTSLASGGTGELFF.

This clone was seen ten or more times. Coverage ceases 3 residues before the CDR3 finishes, and the germline J gene fills in the end. The chain joins TRBV30 to TRBJ2-3; TRBD2 agrees at 11 bases. The germline CDR1 and CDR2 sequences are GTSNPN and SVGIG (reference sequence). V shed 5 bases, J shed 1 base, and the junction held 11 bases outside the gene matches. This CDR3 has 17 amino acids. The chain's CDR3 is CAWVPVPGLAGTDTQYF. The covered CDR3 bases are TGTGCCTGGGTCCCCGTACCGGGACTAGCGGGCACAGATACG.

This clone was found many times. The CDR3 end lies 3 residues beyond the end of the read and is filled in from the germline J gene. The rearrangement joins TRBV7-3 to TRBJ2-7; TRBD1 agrees at 10 bases. This CDR3 region has 14 residues. Germline values: CDR1 SGHTA, CDR2 FQGTGA. V gave up 5 bases and J gave up 2 bases; unmatched junction bases: 3. This CDR3 is CASSPGTGAYEQYF. The covered CDR3 bases are TGTGCCAGCAGCCCCGGGACAGGGGCCTACGAG.

This clone occurred many times. The CDR3 protein is CSVDGAGGRWETQYF. CDR3 bases read: TGCAGCGTTGATGGGGCTGGTGGGAGATGGGAGACC. The chain carries TRBV29-1 and TRBJ2-5, with D perhaps matching TRBD1 or TRBD2 (5 bases each). The read ends 3 residues shy of where the CDR3 ends; the end is completed using the germline J gene. This CDR3 has 15 residues. The V end lost 3 bases, the J end lost 5 bases, and 19 bases lay between the germline ends. CDR1 is SQVTM, CDR2 ANQGSEA, per germline.

Concerning this clone itself: The read falls 3 residues short of the CDR3 end, and the missing part is taken from the germline J gene. V gene TRBV5-4 combines with J gene TRBJ2-7; D not certain. Germline lookup yields CDR1 SGHNT and CDR2 YYREEE (reference sequence). CDR3 length equals 14 residues. V was cut by 4 bases and J by 2 bases, with 13 bases left in between. The CDR3 protein is CASSPHGSTYEQYF. The sequenced part of the CDR3 DNA is TGTGCCAGCAGCCCACACGGGTCCACCTACGAG.

Remarks on this clone: Read data end 3 residues before the CDR3 end; the end is taken from the germline J gene. The chain has TRBV29-1 and TRBJ1-2; a possible D gene is TRBD1 (5 bases). Germline loops: CDR1 SQVTM, CDR2 ANQGSEA. This CDR3 contains 12 residues. The CDR3 reads CSGPTATEGYTF. The CDR3 bases that were read are TGCAGCGGTCCGACAGCCACGGAGGGC.

At least ten counts were recorded for this clone. The read terminates 3 residues before the CDR3 end, so the remaining end is supplied by the germline J gene. The J gene is TRBJ1-6, the V gene TRBV29-1; D gene unclear. Germline values: CDR1 SQVTM, CDR2 ANQGSEA. With 6 bases removed from V and 7 bases from J, the gap between germline ends came to 13 bases. The CDR3 is 13 residues long. Partial CDR3 DNA: TGCAGCGTAGGACTCATGGCCAATTCACCC. This codes for CSVGLMANSP. The CDR3 as a whole reads CSVGLMANSPLHF.

This clone was picked up many times. Read sequence stops 3 residues before the CDR3 end, and the germline J gene provides the missing end. This rearrangement joins TRBV2 to TRBJ2-1, with D maybe TRBD2 (6 bases). Trimming took off 10 bases at V and 1 base at J, with 20 bases between the two ends. The CDR3 is 16 residues long. CDR1 is SNHLY and CDR2 is FYNNEI in the germline V gene. This chain's CDR3 is CANPPASVLSYNEQFF. The part of the CDR3 DNA that was read is TGTGCCAATCCCCCAGCTAGCGTCCTATCCTACAATGAG.

There are many counts of this clone. The CDR3 extends 3 residues past the end of the read, so its final part is completed from the germline J gene. The chain employs TRBV30 and TRBJ1-6; the D is unclear. V lost 1 base and J lost 6, with 4 bases in between. The CDR3 totals 12 residues. Germline CDR1 and CDR2: GTSNPN and SVGIG (reference sequence). The CDR3 reads CAWSDSNSPLHF. CDR3 bases read: TGTGCCTGGAGTGACAGTAATTCACCC.

This clone was recorded many times. From the germline J gene comes the end of the CDR3, since the read stops 3 residues before it. The rearrangement uses TRBV20-1 and TRBJ2-7; TRBD2 matches 10 bases. From germline, CDR1 is DFQATT and CDR2 SNEGSKA (reference sequence). The CDR3 consists of 15 residues. V lost 3 bases to trimming and J lost 4 bases; unmatched junction nucleotides: 9. CDR3 bases read: TGCAGTGCTAGCGGTCTAGCGGGAGTGCTGTACGAG. This sequence encodes CSASGLAGVLYE. In full, the CDR3 is CSASGLAGVLYEQYF.

This clone was seen ten or more times. From the germline J gene comes the end of the CDR3, since the read stops 3 residues before it. The same CDR3 can be traced to other DNA sequences in this sample. The chain uses TRBV5-1 and TRBJ2-5; maybe TRBD2 (6 bases). The germline CDR1 and CDR2 sequences are SGHRS and YFSETQ. The V end was cut by 2 bases, the J end by 5 bases, with 7 bases between. The CDR3 runs 12 residues. The part of the CDR3 DNA that was read is TGCGCCAGCAGCTTCCGGGGGGAGACC. Protein product: CASSFRGET. The entire CDR3 sequence reads CASSFRGETQYF. Full variable domain (remainder filled in from reference TRBV5-1 and TRBJ2-5): KAGVTQTPRYLIKTRGQQVTLSCSPISGHRSVSWYQQTPGQGLQFLFEYFSETQRNKGNFPGRFSGRQFSNSRSEMNVSTLELGDSALYLCASSFRGETQYFGPGTRLLVL.

The sample holds many counts of this clone. Read coverage stops 3 residues before the CDR3 terminus; the germline J gene supplies the remainder. The chain links TRBV20-1 to TRBJ2-3; TRBD2 agrees at 8 bases. The CDR3 covers 13 residues. Germline CDR1 is DFQATT and CDR2 is SNEGSKA (reference sequence). This CDR3 reads CSARRTSQETQYF. CDR3 DNA (partial): TGCAGTGCTAGACGGACTAGCCAAGAGACG.

Remarks on this clone: The read halts 3 residues ahead of the CDR3 end, with the missing end drawn from the germline J gene. J is TRBJ1-5 and V is TRBV5-1, with 9 bases lining up with TRBD1. Germline V CDR1 and CDR2: SGHRS, YFSETQ. V was pared by 0 bases and J by 5 bases, with 0 bases of the junction left unmatched. The CDR3 contains 14 residues. CDR3 bases read: TGCGCCAGCAGCTTGGGACAGGGGGATCAGCCC. Its translation: CASSLGQGDQP. The entire CDR3 protein reads CASSLGQGDQPQHF.

This clone was counted many times. From the germline J gene comes the end of the CDR3, since the read stops 3 residues before it. V usage is TRBV7-9 and J usage is TRBJ2-7; possible D gene TRBD1, 6 bases. V was clipped by 4 bases and J by 3 bases, with 13 bases between them. The CDR3 is 14 residues long. The germline V gene encodes CDR1 SEHNR and CDR2 FQNEAQ (reference sequence). The part of the CDR3 DNA that was read is TGTGCCAGCAGCTCAGGGGCGACAGTCTACGAG. It yields the protein CASSSGATVYE. The full CDR3 is CASSSGATVYEQYF.

This clone was observed a handful of times. The CDR3 end falls 3 residues outside the read, so it is completed with the germline J gene. The V and J genes are TRBV6-1 and TRBJ2-7; TRBD1 is a possible D gene (5 bases). This CDR3 region has 15 residues. CDR1 MNHNS and CDR2 SASEGT come from the germline V gene. Trimming took off 1 base at V and 4 bases at J, with 14 bases between the two ends. CDR3 amino acids: CASSEVPGNRYEQYF. Incomplete CDR3 DNA: TGTGCCAGCAGTGAAGTCCCAGGGAATAGGTACGAG.